The 31 T cell receptor beta chains presented below share a single source sample, sequenced in a study of blood T cell repertoires in COVID-19 (dated by TCRdb to the early 2020s). Library preparation was by the immunoSEQ multiplex PCR assay. The source is immuneACCESS, and TCRdb retained only in-frame sequences with V and J called. Part of the clones is not carried over; for the studies checked, unresolved V genes explain less than half of this, and the remainder is unexplained. This sample gives under 200,000 clones in total; less than 85% of them show up just once. The ten biggest clones cover around 5.5% of the sample. The source material was PBMCs or T cells enriched from blood (not recorded which). Every receptor here comes from a woman aged 60-70 years with acute COVID-19.

The gene calls are TRBV10-1 and TRBJ1-1; D perhaps matches TRBD1 (5 bases). The CDR3 has 14 amino acids. V shed 6 bases and J shed 4 bases, with 15 bases lying between them. Germline CDR1 is WNHNN and CDR2 is SYGVQD (reference sequence). The CDR3 region has the DNA TGCGCCAGCAGCCCGGGACTCACGGGCACTGAAGCTTTCTTT. It translates to CASSPGLTGTEAFF.

On this clone itself: The sample carries other DNA sequences with the same CDR3. The chain has TRBV7-9 and TRBJ2-3, with D perhaps TRBD2 (6 bases). Trimming stripped 5 bases from V and 4 bases from J, with 10 bases between. Per the germline V gene, CDR1 is SEHNR and CDR2 is FQNEAQ (reference sequence). The CDR3 covers 13 residues. The CDR3 DNA sequence: TGTGCCAGCAGCCCGCGGGGCCCAGATACGCAGTATTTT. Its translation: CASSPRGPDTQYF.

Notes on this clone: A far larger clone is a single base away, which makes a read error likely. The chain has TRBV27 and TRBJ1-5; 9 nucleotides align to TRBD1. The CDR3 length is 17 residues. Germline CDR1 reads MNHEY; CDR2 reads SMNVEV (reference sequence). The CDR3 protein is CVSRLESGTGPYGPQHF. The CDR3 DNA sequence: TGTGTCAGCAGACTAGAGTCCGGGACAGGGCCTTATGGGCCCCAGCATTTT.

The CDR3 region has the DNA TGTGCCAGTAGGGGGACAATGAACACTGAAGCTTTCTTT. Translating it yields CASRGTMNTEAFF. The V and J genes are TRBV19 and TRBJ1-1; D may be TRBD1 (6 bases). The CDR3 is 13 residues long. Germline lookup yields CDR1 LNHDA and CDR2 SQIVND (reference sequence). Trimming removed 6 bases at V and 0 bases at J, with 8 bases between.

The rearrangement links TRBV6-2 or TRBV6-3 to TRBJ1-1, with D unclear. V was clipped by 2 bases and J by 6 bases, with 4 bases between them. This CDR3 is built from 11 residues. Per the germline V gene, CDR1 is MNHEY and CDR2 is SVGEGT. The CDR3 region is CASSYGSEAFF. Written as DNA, the CDR3 is TGTGCCAGCAGTTACGGCTCTGAAGCTTTCTTT.

The sample holds a few counts of this clone. V is TRBV3-1 (or the pseudogene TRBV3-2) and J is TRBJ1-3; tentatively, D is TRBD1 (6 bases). This CDR3 has 15 residues. Germline lookup yields CDR1 LGHDT and CDR2 YNNKEL (reference sequence). V lost 4 bases to trimming and J lost 0 bases, with 10 bases between them. CDR3 region: CASSRGQFSGNTIYF. Here the CDR3 DNA reads TGTGCCAGCAGCCGTGGACAGTTCTCTGGAAACACCATATATTTT.

This clone has just one count. V is TRBV3-1 (or the pseudogene TRBV3-2) and J is TRBJ2-2; D is unresolved. In germline, CDR1 is LGHDT, CDR2 YNNKEL (reference sequence). The CDR3 covers 14 residues. Trimming removed 5 bases at V and 5 bases at J, with 12 bases between. The CDR3 coding sequence is TGTGCCAGCAGCTCCTTCACAGATACCGGGGAGCTGTTTTTT. It specifies CASSSFTDTGELFF.

The chain recombines TRBV7-6 with TRBJ2-3, with TRBD1 matching over 7 bases. The ends lost 5 bases at V and 0 bases at J; junction bases unmatched: 8. In germline, CDR1 is SGHVS, CDR2 FNYEAQ. CDR3 length: 16 residues. The CDR3 DNA is TGTGCCAGCAGCGGCAGCAGGGGGACCAGCACAGATACGCAGTATTTT. It translates to CASSGSRGTSTDTQYF.

This clone was seen just once. V is TRBV10-1 and J is TRBJ1-1; tentatively, D is TRBD1 (5 bases). This CDR3 is built from 14 residues. Germline loops: CDR1 WNHNN, CDR2 SYGVQD (reference sequence). Trimming removed 3 bases at V and 6 bases at J, with 14 bases between. CDR3 sequence: CASSEHQGVPEAFF. The DNA of the CDR3 is TGCGCCAGCAGTGAACATCAGGGTGTACCTGAAGCTTTCTTT.

The chain carries TRBV7-2 and TRBJ2-4; D is unclear. The CDR3 is 13 amino acids. Trimming left V 5 bases short and J 6 bases short, with 11 bases between. Per the germline V gene, CDR1 is SGHTA and CDR2 is FQGNSA. The CDR3 DNA sequence: TGTGCCAGCAGCACACTATTGGGAAACATTCAGTACTTC. It specifies CASSTLLGNIQYF.

V is TRBV19 and J is TRBJ2-1, with 9 bases fitting TRBD2. CDR3 length: 15 amino acids. The germline gives CDR1 LNHDA, CDR2 SQIVND (reference sequence). V gave up 3 bases and J gave up 7 bases; unmatched junction bases: 7. CDR3 in amino acids: CASSIGGRAFNEQFF. Here the CDR3 DNA reads TGTGCCAGTAGTATCGGCGGGAGGGCCTTTAATGAGCAGTTCTTC.

This chain joins TRBV3-1 (or the pseudogene TRBV3-2) and TRBJ1-5; no definite D call. CDR1 is LGHDT and CDR2 is YNNKEL in the germline V gene (reference sequence). CDR3 length equals 13 residues. The V end was cut by 1 base, the J end by 2 bases, with 3 bases between. The CDR3 is CASSQGGNQPQHF. The CDR3 DNA is TGTGCCAGCAGCCAAGGAGGCAATCAGCCCCAGCATTTT.

V gene TRBV5-1 combines with J gene TRBJ2-3; 12 nucleotides line up with TRBD2. The CDR3 contains 16 residues. J was trimmed by 5 bases and V by 0 bases; bases with no gene match: 4. Germline CDR1 SGHRS, CDR2 YFSETQ. The CDR3 sequence: CASSLGTSGVQDTQYF. The DNA of the CDR3 is TGCGCCAGCAGCTTGGGGACTAGCGGGGTCCAAGATACGCAGTATTTT.

This chain joins TRBV27 and TRBJ1-2; 8 bases are a match to TRBD1. V was pared by 6 bases and J by 4 bases, with 4 bases of the junction left unmatched. The CDR3 is made up of 13 amino acids. The germline V gene encodes CDR1 MNHEY and CDR2 SMNVEV (reference sequence). For the CDR3, the DNA is TGTGCCAGCAGCCTCGACAGGGGCTATGGCTACACCTTC. Protein sequence: CASSLDRGYGYTF.

The chain has TRBV9 and TRBJ2-1; 7 nucleotides match TRBD2. Trimming removed 4 bases from V and 6 bases from J; junction bases left unmatched: 10. Germline CDR1 SGDLS, CDR2 YYNGEE. The CDR3 is 15 amino acids. As DNA, the CDR3 is TGTGCCAGCAGCTCCCGGCAGCGGGGTCCCAATGAGCAGTTCTTC. Translation gives CASSSRQRGPNEQFF.

This clone has only a few counts. V and J are TRBV13 and TRBJ2-5; the D gene is possibly TRBD1 (6 bases). Looked up from germline, CDR1 is PRHDT and CDR2 is FYEKMQ (reference sequence). Trimming took 5 bases from V and 2 from J, leaving 15 bases between them. This CDR3 spans 15 amino acids. DNA for the CDR3: TGTGCCAGCAGCCTCATTTGGGGGCCGCAAGAGACCCAGTACTTC. It codes for CASSLIWGPQETQYF.

The chain has TRBV19 and TRBJ1-5; tentatively, D is TRBD1 (5 bases). Trimming removed 6 bases from V and 1 base from J, with 7 bases in between. The CDR3 has 13 amino acids. The germline gives CDR1 LNHDA, CDR2 SQIVND (reference sequence). In nucleotides, the CDR3 is TGTGCCAGTAGCAGACAGAGCAATCAGCCCCAGCATTTT. Its protein is CASSRQSNQPQHF.

The V call is TRBV9, the J call TRBJ1-4; TRBD1 matches 10 bases. V gave up 3 bases and J gave up 7 bases; unmatched junction bases: 9. The length of the CDR3 is 16 residues. Germline V CDR1 and CDR2: SGDLS, YYNGEE. As DNA, the CDR3 is TGTGCCAGCAGCGCTCAGACAGGGGGCGTAGGTGAAAAACTGTTTTTT. Translation gives CASSAQTGGVGEKLFF. Filled out from reference TRBV9 and TRBJ1-4, the complete variable domain reads DSGVTQTPKHLITATGQRVTLRCSPRSGDLSVYWYQQSLDQGLQFLIQYYNGEERAKGNILERFSAQQFPDLHSELNLSSLELGDSALYFCASSAQTGGVGEKLFFGSGTQLSVL.

The chain has TRBV29-1 and TRBJ2-5, with 8 bases fitting TRBD1. This CDR3 region has 12 residues. Germline CDR1 and CDR2: SQVTM and ANQGSEA. The V segment lost 7 bases and the J segment 5 bases; nucleotides outside the gene matches: 6. CDR3 nucleotides: TGCAGCGCTTCGGACAGGGAGGAGACCCAGTACTTC. This sequence encodes CSASDREETQYF.

The chain carries TRBV4-3 and TRBJ1-1; 10 bases are a match to TRBD1. The CDR3 extends over 15 amino acids. Germline V CDR1 and CDR2: LGHNA, YSLEER. Losses at the gene ends were 0 bases for V and 13 bases for J; bases not matched to a gene: 11. CDR3 nucleotide sequence: TGCGCCAGCAGCCAAGACCGGACAGGGGGGAATGGAGTTTTCTTT. It specifies CASSQDRTGGNGVFF.

The chain has TRBV5-1 and TRBJ2-7; the match to TRBD2 covers 7 bases. The germline V gene encodes CDR1 SGHRS and CDR2 YFSETQ. Trimming at V came to 0 bases and at J to 3 bases, leaving 3 bases not matched to a gene. The CDR3 spans 14 residues. The DNA of the CDR3 is TGCGCCAGCAGCTTGGAAGCGGGGAGCTACGAGCAGTACTTC. This gives the protein CASSLEAGSYEQYF.

The chain carries TRBV6-6 and TRBJ1-3, with a weak D call TRBD1 (6 bases). CDR1 is MNHNY and CDR2 is SVGAGI in the germline V gene (reference sequence). The V and J ends lost 0 bases and 4 bases respectively, with 13 bases between them. CDR3 length: 16 amino acids. The CDR3 sequence is CASSYSAGARGNTIYF. The CDR3 DNA is TGTGCCAGCAGTTACTCGGCGGGGGCGAGAGGAAACACCATATATTTT.

V gene TRBV4-2 combines with J gene TRBJ2-5; 9 positions agree with TRBD1. The V gene end was trimmed by 3 bases and the J gene end by 4 bases; junction bases not matched to a gene: 3. In germline, CDR1 is LGHNA, CDR2 YNFKEQ. This CDR3 comprises 14 residues. CDR3 sequence (DNA): TGTGCCAGCAGCCAGTCGACAGGGGGAGAGACCCAGTACTTC. Its protein product is CASSQSTGGETQYF.

This clone was observed a handful of times. The chain is built from TRBV29-1 and TRBJ2-1; the match to TRBD1 covers 9 bases. The CDR3 spans 15 residues. The germline CDR1 and CDR2 sequences are SQVTM and ANQGSEA. V shed 4 bases and J 0 bases; nucleotides not matched to a gene: 4. Written as DNA, the CDR3 is TGCAGCGTTGCCGGGACAGGGAGCTCCTACAATGAGCAGTTCTTC. Encoded protein: CSVAGTGSSYNEQFF.

The J gene is TRBJ1-2, the V gene TRBV19; D is perhaps TRBD1 (6 bases). CDR3 length equals 14 residues. V gave up 7 bases and J gave up 9 bases, with 21 bases separating them. Per germline, CDR1 LNHDA and CDR2 SQIVND (reference sequence). Written as DNA, the CDR3 is TGTGCCAGTACTCAAGCTCAGGGGCTTACGCGCTACACCTTC. Its protein is CASTQAQGLTRYTF.

This chain links TRBV9 with TRBJ1-4; no clear D. This CDR3 has 15 residues. Germline V lookup: CDR1 SGDLS, CDR2 YYNGEE. V was trimmed by 3 bases and J by 7 bases, leaving 16 bases between them. CDR3 coding DNA: TGTGCCAGCAGCGGACGGACGGGGAGCAGTGAAAAACTGTTTTTT. It specifies CASSGRTGSSEKLFF. The full variable domain, in which reference TRBV9 and TRBJ1-4 provide the parts outside the CDR3, is DSGVTQTPKHLITATGQRVTLRCSPRSGDLSVYWYQQSLDQGLQFLIQYYNGEERAKGNILERFSAQQFPDLHSELNLSSLELGDSALYFCASSGRTGSSEKLFFGSGTQLSVL.

This rearrangement joins TRBV19 to TRBJ1-1; possible D gene TRBD1, 6 bases. Germline V lookup: CDR1 LNHDA, CDR2 SQIVND (reference sequence). The germline V and J ends were trimmed by 6 bases and 4 bases, with 12 bases remaining between them. This CDR3 contains 13 residues. Here the CDR3 reads CASRVYRATEAFF. CDR3 DNA sequence: TGTGCCAGTAGAGTCTACAGGGCCACTGAAGCTTTCTTT.

The chain combines TRBV4-3 with TRBJ2-7; D perhaps matches TRBD2 (6 bases). Germline-derived CDR1 and CDR2 are LGHNA and YSLEER. The CDR3 spans 14 residues. V was shortened by 4 bases and J by 2 bases, with 12 bases between the two germline ends. The CDR3 bases are TGCGCCAGCAGCCGGACGGCGGGAACCTACGAGCAGTACTTC. Its protein product is CASSRTAGTYEQYF.

The chain joins TRBV6-2 or TRBV6-3 to TRBJ2-3, with a tentative D call TRBD2 (6 bases). Germline V gene sequence: CDR1 MNHEY, CDR2 SVGEGT. CDR3 size: 15 residues. The V end was cut by 2 bases, the J end by 2 bases, with 11 bases between. The CDR3 spells CASSYPSDNTDTQYF. The CDR3 DNA sequence: TGTGCCAGCAGTTACCCTAGCGACAACACAGATACGCAGTATTTT.

V gene TRBV7-2 combines with J gene TRBJ1-2; 11 bases are shared with TRBD1. J was trimmed by 8 bases and V by 5 bases; bases with no gene match: 22. CDR3 length equals 19 residues. Germline-derived CDR1 and CDR2 are SGHTA and FQGNSA. The CDR3 loop reads CASSPSPVIGQGAIYGYTF. The CDR3 bases are TGTGCCAGCAGCCCGAGCCCCGTCATCGGACAGGGGGCAATCTACGGCTACACCTTC.

With respect to this clone: The sample contains more than one DNA sequence encoding this CDR3. The CDR3 DNA follows: TGTGCCAGCCGGAGACAGGGAAATCAGCCCCAGCATTTT. It specifies CASRRQGNQPQHF. The chain recombines TRBV19 with TRBJ1-5; 7 nucleotides line up with TRBD1. Germline assignment: CDR1 LNHDA and CDR2 SQIVND (reference sequence). V trimming: 9 bases; J trimming: 4 bases; junction bases outside the gene matches: 6. The CDR3 has 13 amino acids.